These 30 T cell receptor beta chains share one sample of origin, sequenced in a study of blood T cell repertoires in COVID-19. Clones were read by immunoSEQ multiplex PCR, and TCRdb kept only the in-frame ones, dropping some. The sample includes under 200,000 clones, roughly 80% of them seen just once. The source material was peripheral blood. These receptors came from a woman aged 40 to 50 with acute or convalescent COVID-19.

V and J are TRBV13 and TRBJ2-7; 8 bases map to TRBD2. The CDR3 has 16 amino acids. Per the germline V gene, CDR1 is PRHDT and CDR2 is FYEKMQ (reference sequence). Trimming took 1 base from V and 4 from J; bases not matched to a gene: 9. CDR3 amino acids: CASSLAGGSRVYEQYF. The CDR3 DNA reads as TGTGCCAGCAGCTTAGCGGGGGGGTCAAGGGTATACGAGCAGTACTTC.

The gene calls are TRBV18 and TRBJ2-4; 7 bases are shared with TRBD1. The junction had 8 bases not matched to a gene; V was cut back by 3 bases and J by 6 bases. CDR1 is KGHSH and CDR2 is LQKENI in the germline V gene. The CDR3 runs 15 residues. CDR3 protein: CASSPQQGLRNIQYF. The DNA of the CDR3 is TGTGCCAGCTCACCCCAACAGGGGCTAAGAAACATTCAGTACTTC. Supplemented by reference TRBV18 and TRBJ2-4, the full variable domain reads NAGVMQNPRHLVRRRGQEARLRCSPMKGHSHVYWYRQLPEEGLKFMVYLQKENIIDESGMPKERFSAEFPKEGPSILRIQQVVRGDSAAYFCASSPQQGLRNIQYFGAGTRLSVL.

This clone has a single count. CDR3 amino acids: CASSLTGDSPLHF. CDR3 bases: TGCGCCAGCAGCTTGACAGGGGATTCACCCCTCCACTTT. The chain couples TRBV5-1 to TRBJ1-6, with 7 bases that match TRBD1. CDR3 length equals 13 residues. With V trimmed by 1 base and J by 8 bases, 0 bases remained unmatched. Germline V lookup: CDR1 SGHRS, CDR2 YFSETQ.

The V gene is TRBV15, the J gene TRBJ2-2, with D perhaps matching TRBD1 (6 bases). Trimming pared 1 base from V and 7 bases from J, leaving 16 bases between. Germline CDR1 reads LNHNV; CDR2 reads YYDKDF (reference sequence). The CDR3 runs to 16 residues. The CDR3 DNA is TGTGCCACCAGCAGAGGAAGGGGGTTATCGGGCGGGGAGCTGTTTTTT. This codes for CATSRGRGLSGGELFF.

The chain has TRBV6-6 and TRBJ1-1; D is possibly TRBD1 (6 bases). CDR1 and CDR2 from the germline V gene are MNHNY and SVGAGI (reference sequence). This CDR3 has 12 residues. Trimming cost V 10 bases and J 5 bases, with 14 bases left between them. CDR3 protein: CATKGVGTEAFF. In DNA, the CDR3 is TGTGCCACCAAGGGGGTAGGTACTGAAGCTTTCTTT.

In this sample, this clone turned up a few times. This rearrangement joins TRBV30 to TRBJ1-1, with D tentatively TRBD1 (5 bases). The CDR3 extends over 11 amino acids. V dropped 5 bases and J dropped 8 bases, with 12 bases sitting between them. Germline V CDR1 and CDR2: GTSNPN, SVGIG (reference sequence). CDR3 loop: CAWGEGTEAFF. CDR3 bases: TGTGCCTGGGGGGAGGGGACGGAAGCTTTCTTT.

The gene calls are TRBV18 and TRBJ1-1, with 7 nucleotides matching TRBD1. The CDR3 has 16 residues. CDR1 is KGHSH, CDR2 LQKENI, per germline. With V trimmed by 3 bases and J by 0 bases, 7 bases remained unmatched. CDR3 region: CASSPPGTVMNTEAFF. In DNA, the CDR3 is TGTGCCAGCTCACCTCCCGGGACAGTGATGAACACTGAAGCTTTCTTT. Combining the CDR3 with reference TRBV18 and TRBJ1-1 gives the whole variable domain NAGVMQNPRHLVRRRGQEARLRCSPMKGHSHVYWYRQLPEEGLKFMVYLQKENIIDESGMPKERFSAEFPKEGPSILRIQQVVRGDSAAYFCASSPPGTVMNTEAFFGQGTRLTVV.

This clone has only a few counts. V and J are TRBV28 and TRBJ2-1; a possible D gene is TRBD2 (5 bases). This CDR3 region has 18 residues. Germline V CDR1 and CDR2: MDHEN, SYDVKM. The ends were cut back, 8 bases at V and 0 bases at J, with 23 bases in the middle. CDR3 amino acids: CASGSGLTHQSSYNEQFF. DNA for the CDR3: TGTGCCAGCGGCTCCGGACTTACCCACCAGAGCTCCTACAATGAGCAGTTCTTC.

The CDR3 spells CASNGLAVYNEQFF. The CDR3, as DNA: TGTGCCAGCAACGGGCTAGCGGTATACAATGAGCAGTTCTTC. The chain recombines TRBV27 with TRBJ2-1, with 7 bases lining up with TRBD2. Germline trimming cut 7 bases from V and 4 bases from J; bases unmatched to any gene: 7. The CDR3 sequence is 14 residues long. The germline V gene has CDR1 MNHEY and CDR2 SMNVEV (reference sequence).

The gene calls are TRBV19 and TRBJ1-1; D gene unclear. Trimming removed 3 bases at V and 0 bases at J, with 14 bases between. The V gene's germline CDR1 is LNHDA and CDR2 SQIVND (reference sequence). The CDR3 extends over 16 amino acids. CDR3 protein: CASSMISRGLNTEAFF. The CDR3 DNA reads TGTGCCAGTAGTATGATTTCCCGGGGATTGAACACTGAAGCTTTCTTT.

This sequence joins TRBV6-5 and TRBJ1-3; 9 nucleotides align to TRBD1. The CDR3 spans 15 residues. J gave up 3 bases and V 6 bases, and 6 bases lay outside the gene matches. The germline gives CDR1 MNHEY, CDR2 SVGAGI. The CDR3 sequence: CASSTGGEFGNTIYF. The CDR3 DNA reads as TGTGCCAGCAGCACAGGGGGCGAGTTTGGAAACACCATATATTTT.

V usage is TRBV4-1 and J usage is TRBJ2-1; D is possibly TRBD2 (5 bases). Germline lookup yields CDR1 MGHRA and CDR2 YSYEKL. The ends were cut back, 0 bases at V and 3 bases at J, with 9 bases in the middle. The CDR3 consists of 15 residues. This CDR3 is CASSQDEGFYNEQFF. The CDR3 region has the DNA TGCGCCAGCAGCCAAGATGAGGGTTTCTACAATGAGCAGTTCTTC.

V and J are TRBV9 and TRBJ2-7; the match to TRBD2 covers 7 bases. The CDR3 runs 13 residues. Per the germline V gene, CDR1 is SGDLS and CDR2 is YYNGEE. The J segment lost 5 bases and the V segment lost 4 bases, leaving 6 bases of the junction unmatched. CDR3 sequence reads: CASSKGLEDEQYF. CDR3 DNA: TGTGCCAGCAGCAAAGGACTAGAAGACGAGCAGTACTTC.

The rearrangement uses TRBV5-1 and TRBJ1-2; D is possibly TRBD1 (5 bases). Trimming removed 4 bases from V and 8 bases from J, with 18 bases in between. CDR1 and CDR2 (germline): SGHRS, YFSETQ. The CDR3 extends over 14 amino acids. The DNA for the CDR3 is TGCGCCAGCAGCCCGACAATAAACGACAGCGGCTACACCTTC. The encoded protein is CASSPTINDSGYTF. Looking up the rest from reference TRBV5-1 and TRBJ1-2 gives the full variable domain: KAGVTQTPRYLIKTRGQQVTLSCSPISGHRSVSWYQQTPGQGLQFLFEYFSETQRNKGNFPGRFSGRQFSNSRSEMNVSTLELGDSALYLCASSPTINDSGYTFGSGTRLTVV.

The V and J genes are TRBV2 and TRBJ2-1; 7 bases are shared with TRBD2. Per the germline V gene, CDR1 is SNHLY and CDR2 is FYNNEI. CDR3 length: 11 amino acids. CDR3 sequence: CGGGSYNEQFF. CDR3 DNA sequence: TGTGGGGGGGGCTCCTACAATGAGCAGTTCTTC.

In regard to this clone: The same CDR3 also results from other DNA sequences found in this sample. This rearrangement joins TRBV5-4 to TRBJ2-2; 8 positions match TRBD2. The trim removed 4 bases at V and 8 bases at J, leaving 7 bases unmatched. There are 14 residues in the CDR3. CDR1 and CDR2 (germline): SGHNT, YYREEE (reference sequence). This chain's CDR3 is CASSPGGAGGELFF. The CDR3 nucleotides read TGTGCCAGCAGCCCGGGGGGGGCAGGTGGGGAGCTGTTTTTT.

Regarding this clone: The sample carries other DNA sequences with the same CDR3. V and J are TRBV5-1 and TRBJ1-2; 9 bases agree with TRBD1. V shed 4 bases and J 4 bases; nucleotides not matched to a gene: 5. Germline CDR1 and CDR2: SGHRS and YFSETQ. The CDR3 loop spans 14 amino acids. This CDR3 reads CASSEGQGPYGYTF. DNA for the CDR3: TGCGCCAGCAGCGAGGGACAGGGTCCCTATGGCTACACCTTC.

There are a few counts of this clone. This chain uses TRBV7-9 with TRBJ1-3, with 8 positions matching TRBD1. Looked up from germline, CDR1 is SEHNR and CDR2 is FQNEAQ (reference sequence). V lost 6 bases to trimming and J lost 7 bases; unmatched junction nucleotides: 8. The CDR3 runs to 14 residues. The CDR3 is CASRSGQGRNTIYF. In DNA, the CDR3 is TGTGCCAGCAGGTCCGGACAGGGTAGGAACACCATATATTTT. Full variable domain (rest looked up from reference TRBV7-9 and TRBJ1-3): DTGVSQNPRHKITKRGQNVTFRCDPISEHNRLYWYRQTLGQGPEFLTYFQNEAQLEKSRLLSDRFSAERPKGSFSTLEIQRTEQGDSAMYLCASRSGQGRNTIYFGEGSWLTVV.

This clone was recorded once. The chain is built from TRBV10-3 and TRBJ2-3; D is possibly TRBD2 (6 bases). This CDR3 comprises 15 residues. V was shortened by 10 bases and J by 0 bases, with 17 bases between the two germline ends. From germline, CDR1 is ENHRY and CDR2 SYGVKD. The CDR3 nucleotides are TGTGCCACCGAACCGAGGAGGGCCAGCACAGATACGCAGTATTTT. It encodes CATEPRRASTDTQYF.

The chain has TRBV24-1 and TRBJ1-5, with D possibly TRBD1 on 5 matching bases. Germline V CDR1 and CDR2: KGHDR, SFDVKD. V lost 5 bases and J 6 bases, leaving 13 bases between the germline ends. The length of the CDR3 is 14 residues. CDR3 bases: TGTGCCACCAGTGCGCGGGGACTAAGTCAGCCCCAGCATTTT. This codes for CATSARGLSQPQHF.

The V and J genes are TRBV27 and TRBJ1-5, with 9 bases fitting TRBD1. V trimming: 8 bases; J trimming: 2 bases; junction bases outside the gene matches: 7. Germline V gene sequence: CDR1 MNHEY, CDR2 SMNVEV (reference sequence). The CDR3 has 15 residues. CDR3 sequence (DNA): TGTGCCAGCGCGGGGACAGGGTTCGGCAATCAGCCCCAGCATTTT. It encodes CASAGTGFGNQPQHF.

This chain joins TRBV2 and TRBJ2-5, with D tentatively TRBD1 (6 bases). The CDR3 is 13 amino acids. Germline values: CDR1 SNHLY, CDR2 FYNNEI. V was pared by 8 bases and J by 3 bases, with 13 bases between. CDR3 sequence reads: CASSGHPEETQYF. The CDR3 DNA sequence: TGTGCCAGCTCGGGACACCCGGAAGAGACCCAGTACTTC. Drawing the rest from reference TRBV2 and TRBJ2-5, the complete variable domain is EPEVTQTPSHQVTQMGQEVILRCVPISNHLYFYWYRQILGQKVEFLVSFYNNEISEKSEIFDDQFSVERPDGSNFTLKIRSTKLEDSAMYFCASSGHPEETQYFGPGTRLLVL.

V and J are TRBV5-1 and TRBJ2-3, with D uncertain. CDR1 is SGHRS, CDR2 YFSETQ, per germline. Trimming removed 2 bases from V and 0 bases from J, with 4 bases in between. The CDR3 spans 13 residues. This CDR3 is CASSFISTDTQYF. Written as DNA, the CDR3 is TGCGCCAGCAGCTTCATTAGCACAGATACGCAGTATTTT.

V and J are TRBV7-9 and TRBJ1-1; TRBD1 matches 7 bases. V shed 5 bases, J shed 0 bases, and the junction held 9 bases outside the gene matches. Germline CDR1 SEHNR, CDR2 FQNEAQ (reference sequence). The CDR3 is 16 amino acids. In DNA form, the CDR3 reads TGTGCCAGCAGCCCATACGAGGACAGGTTGAACACTGAAGCTTTCTTT. This sequence encodes CASSPYEDRLNTEAFF.

This clone has only one observation. This rearrangement joins TRBV3-1 (or the pseudogene TRBV3-2) to TRBJ1-6; maybe TRBD1 (5 bases). CDR1 LGHDT and CDR2 YNNKEL come from the germline V gene (reference sequence). Trimming removed 4 bases at V and 9 bases at J, with 10 bases between. The CDR3 is 13 residues long. CDR3 sequence reads: CASSPQGGSPLHF. As DNA, the CDR3 is TGTGCCAGCAGCCCCCAGGGAGGTTCACCCCTCCACTTT.

The V and J genes are TRBV7-6 and TRBJ1-1; 7 bases line up with TRBD1. V gave up 2 bases and J gave up 7 bases; unmatched junction bases: 4. Per the germline V gene, CDR1 is SGHVS and CDR2 is FNYEAQ. The CDR3 length is 13 residues. CDR3 sequence: CASSLSGQREAFF. The DNA for the CDR3 is TGTGCCAGCAGCTTATCGGGACAGCGTGAAGCTTTCTTT.

This clone was picked up one time. In DNA form, the CDR3 reads TGTGCCAGCAGCCGAGGGACAGGGGGCGATGAGCAGTTCTTC. Amino acids: CASSRGTGGDEQFF. This chain uses TRBV5-4 with TRBJ2-1, with 12 bases aligning to TRBD1. The germline gives CDR1 SGHNT, CDR2 YYREEE (reference sequence). This CDR3 is built from 14 residues. The ends lost 4 bases at V and 8 bases at J; junction bases unmatched: 4. The whole variable domain, remainder taken from reference TRBV5-4 and TRBJ2-1, is ETGVTQSPTHLIKTRGQQVTLRCSSQSGHNTVSWYQQALGQGPQFIFQYYREEENGRGNFPPRFSGLQFPNYSSELNVNALELDDSALYLCASSRGTGGDEQFFGPGTRLTVL.

The chain recombines TRBV5-6 with TRBJ1-6, with 10 nucleotides matching TRBD1. The ends lost 7 bases at V and 7 bases at J; junction bases unmatched: 8. The CDR3 length is 15 residues. Germline V gene data show CDR1 as SGHDT and CDR2 as YYEEEE. As DNA, the CDR3 is TGTGCCAGCGCGACAGGGGGCGCAGGGAATTCACCCCTCCACTTT. Protein product: CASATGGAGNSPLHF.

This chain uses TRBV9 with TRBJ1-3; TRBD1 matches at 8 bases. V shed 3 bases and J 8 bases; nucleotides not matched to a gene: 13. The germline gives CDR1 SGDLS, CDR2 YYNGEE. The CDR3 spans 16 residues. CDR3 region: CASSEQGGANVHTIYF. CDR3 in DNA: TGTGCCAGCAGCGAACAGGGGGGGGCAAATGTGCACACCATATATTTT.

The chain employs TRBV4-1 and TRBJ2-4, with a weak D call TRBD1 (5 bases). The CDR3 runs 15 residues. Germline assignment: CDR1 MGHRA and CDR2 YSYEKL. Trimming removed 5 bases at V and 5 bases at J, with 16 bases between. The CDR3 reads CASSDVRVRENIQYF. CDR3 bases: TGCGCCAGCAGCGACGTCAGGGTTCGGGAAAACATTCAGTACTTC.